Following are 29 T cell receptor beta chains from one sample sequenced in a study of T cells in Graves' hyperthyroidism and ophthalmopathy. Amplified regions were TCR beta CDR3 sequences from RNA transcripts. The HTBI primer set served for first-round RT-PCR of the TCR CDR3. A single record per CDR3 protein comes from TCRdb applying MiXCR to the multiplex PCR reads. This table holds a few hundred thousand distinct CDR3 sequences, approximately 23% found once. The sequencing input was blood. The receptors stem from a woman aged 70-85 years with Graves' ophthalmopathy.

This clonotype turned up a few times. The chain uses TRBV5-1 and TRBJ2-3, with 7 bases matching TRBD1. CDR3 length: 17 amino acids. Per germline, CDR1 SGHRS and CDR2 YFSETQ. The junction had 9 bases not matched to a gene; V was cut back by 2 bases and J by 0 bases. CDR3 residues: CASSLTAGTVSTDTQYF. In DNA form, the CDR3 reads TGCGCCAGCAGCTTAACCGCCGGGACAGTCAGCACAGATACGCAGTATTTT.

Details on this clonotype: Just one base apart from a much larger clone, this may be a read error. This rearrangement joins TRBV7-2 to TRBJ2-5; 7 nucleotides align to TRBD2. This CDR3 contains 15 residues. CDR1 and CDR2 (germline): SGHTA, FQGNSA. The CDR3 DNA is TGTGCCGGCAGCCGGGGGAGGGCCATGGATGTGACCCAGTACTTC. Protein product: CAGSRGRAMDVTQYF.

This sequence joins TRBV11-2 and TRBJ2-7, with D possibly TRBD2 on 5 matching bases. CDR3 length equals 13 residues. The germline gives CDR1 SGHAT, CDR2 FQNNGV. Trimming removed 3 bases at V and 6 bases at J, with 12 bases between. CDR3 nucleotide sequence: TGTGCCAGCAGCTTCGCCGGGATAACCGAGCAGTACTTC. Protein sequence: CASSFAGITEQYF.

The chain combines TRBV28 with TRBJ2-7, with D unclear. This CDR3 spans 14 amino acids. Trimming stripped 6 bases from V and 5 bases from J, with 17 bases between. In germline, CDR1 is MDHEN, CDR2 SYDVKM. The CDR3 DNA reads TGTGCCAGCAGCCAATTTGCCAGGATCCACGAGCAGTACTTC. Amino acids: CASSQFARIHEQYF.

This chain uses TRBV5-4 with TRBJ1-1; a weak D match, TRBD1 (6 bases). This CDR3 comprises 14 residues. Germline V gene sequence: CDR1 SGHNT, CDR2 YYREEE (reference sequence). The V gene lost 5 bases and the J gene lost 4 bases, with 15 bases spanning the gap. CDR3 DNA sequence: TGTGCCAGCAGGGACGAACAGGGATCCACTGAAGCTTTCTTT. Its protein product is CASRDEQGSTEAFF.

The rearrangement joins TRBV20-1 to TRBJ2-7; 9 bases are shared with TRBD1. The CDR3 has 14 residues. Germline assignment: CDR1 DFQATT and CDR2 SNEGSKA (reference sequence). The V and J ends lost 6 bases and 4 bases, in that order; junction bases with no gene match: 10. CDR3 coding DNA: TGCAGTGCGGTTCCGGGACAGGGCTTTTACGAGCAGTACTTC. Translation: CSAVPGQGFYEQYF.

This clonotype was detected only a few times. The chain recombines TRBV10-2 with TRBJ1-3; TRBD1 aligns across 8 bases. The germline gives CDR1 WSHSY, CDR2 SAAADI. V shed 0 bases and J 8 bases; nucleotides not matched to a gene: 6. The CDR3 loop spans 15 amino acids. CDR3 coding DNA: TGCGCCAGCAGTGAGTCGAGACAGGGGTTTCACACCATATATTTT. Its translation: CASSESRQGFHTIYF.

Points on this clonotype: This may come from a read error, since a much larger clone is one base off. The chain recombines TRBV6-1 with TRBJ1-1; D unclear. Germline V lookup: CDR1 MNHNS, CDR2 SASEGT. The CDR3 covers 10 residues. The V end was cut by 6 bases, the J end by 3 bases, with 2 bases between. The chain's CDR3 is CASSHTEAFF. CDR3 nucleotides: TGTGCCAGCAGCCACACTGAAGCTTTCTTT.

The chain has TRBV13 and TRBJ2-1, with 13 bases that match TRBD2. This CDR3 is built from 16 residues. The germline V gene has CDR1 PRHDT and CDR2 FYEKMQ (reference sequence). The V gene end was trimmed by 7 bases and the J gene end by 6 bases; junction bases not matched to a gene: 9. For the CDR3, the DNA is TGTGCCAGCATCCCTTGGGGGACTAGCGGGATCAATGAGCAGTTCTTC. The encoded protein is CASIPWGTSGINEQFF.

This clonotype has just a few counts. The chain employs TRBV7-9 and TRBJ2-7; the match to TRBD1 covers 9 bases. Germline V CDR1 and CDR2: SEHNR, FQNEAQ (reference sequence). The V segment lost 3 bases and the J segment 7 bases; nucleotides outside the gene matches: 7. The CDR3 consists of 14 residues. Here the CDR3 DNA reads TGTGCCAGCAGCTTGGCAGAGACAGGGGGGGAGCAGTACTTC. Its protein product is CASSLAETGGEQYF. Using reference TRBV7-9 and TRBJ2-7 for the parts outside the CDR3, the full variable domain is DTGVSQNPRHKITKRGQNVTFRCDPISEHNRLYWYRQTLGQGPEFLTYFQNEAQLEKSRLLSDRFSAERPKGSFSTLEIQRTEQGDSAMYLCASSLAETGGEQYFGPGTRLTVT.

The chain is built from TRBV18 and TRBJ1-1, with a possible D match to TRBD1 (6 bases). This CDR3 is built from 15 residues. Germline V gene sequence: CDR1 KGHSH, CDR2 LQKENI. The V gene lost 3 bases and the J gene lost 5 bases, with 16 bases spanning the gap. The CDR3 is CASSPETGAWTEAFF. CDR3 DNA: TGTGCCAGCTCACCTGAGACGGGGGCATGGACTGAAGCTTTCTTT. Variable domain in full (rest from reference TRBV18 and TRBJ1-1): NAGVMQNPRHLVRRRGQEARLRCSPMKGHSHVYWYRQLPEEGLKFMVYLQKENIIDESGMPKERFSAEFPKEGPSILRIQQVVRGDSAAYFCASSPETGAWTEAFFGQGTRLTVV.

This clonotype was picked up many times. In DNA, the CDR3 is TGTGCCAGCAGTACTACCCACTACAATGAGCAGTTCTTC. It translates to CASSTTHYNEQFF. The chain combines TRBV6-2 or TRBV6-3 with TRBJ2-1; no definite D call. Trimming removed 5 bases at V and 3 bases at J, with 8 bases between. The CDR3 loop spans 13 amino acids. Germline CDR1 MNHEY, CDR2 SVGEGT.

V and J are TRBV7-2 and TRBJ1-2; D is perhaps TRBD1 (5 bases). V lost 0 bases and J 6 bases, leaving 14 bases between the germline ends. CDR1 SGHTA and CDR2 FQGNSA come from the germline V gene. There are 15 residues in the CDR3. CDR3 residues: CASSLAGIRGNGYTF. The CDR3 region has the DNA TGTGCCAGCAGCTTAGCAGGTATAAGGGGCAATGGCTACACCTTC.

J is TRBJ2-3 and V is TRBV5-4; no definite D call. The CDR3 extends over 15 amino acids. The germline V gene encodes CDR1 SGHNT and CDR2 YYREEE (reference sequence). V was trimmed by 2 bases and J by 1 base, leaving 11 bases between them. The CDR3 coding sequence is TGTGCCAGCAGCTTTTCAGATTTCCGCACAGATACGCAGTATTTT. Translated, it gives CASSFSDFRTDTQYF.

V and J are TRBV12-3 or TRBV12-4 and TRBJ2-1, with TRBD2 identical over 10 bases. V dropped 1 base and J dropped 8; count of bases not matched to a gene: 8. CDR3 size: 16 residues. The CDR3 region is CASSLEAGGPQDEQFF. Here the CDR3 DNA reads TGTGCCAGCAGTTTAGAAGCGGGAGGGCCTCAAGATGAGCAGTTCTTC.

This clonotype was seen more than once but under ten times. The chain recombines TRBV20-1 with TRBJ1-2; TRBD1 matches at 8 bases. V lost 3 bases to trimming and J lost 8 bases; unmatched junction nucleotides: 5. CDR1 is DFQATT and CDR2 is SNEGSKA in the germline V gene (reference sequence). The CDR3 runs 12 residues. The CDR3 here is CSASQGAGGYTF. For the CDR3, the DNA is TGCAGTGCTAGTCAGGGGGCAGGCGGCTACACCTTC.

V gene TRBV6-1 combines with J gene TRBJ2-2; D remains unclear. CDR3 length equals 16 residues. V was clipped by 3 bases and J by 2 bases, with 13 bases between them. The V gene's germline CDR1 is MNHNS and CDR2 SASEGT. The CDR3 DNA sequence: TGTGCCAGCAGTGACTTCCTTAGCAGAAACACCGGGGAGCTGTTTTTT. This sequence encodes CASSDFLSRNTGELFF.

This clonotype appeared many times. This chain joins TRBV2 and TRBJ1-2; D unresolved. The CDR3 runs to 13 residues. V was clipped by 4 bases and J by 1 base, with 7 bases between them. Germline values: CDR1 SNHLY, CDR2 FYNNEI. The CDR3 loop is CASSVYVNYGYTF. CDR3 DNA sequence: TGTGCCAGCAGTGTATACGTTAACTATGGCTACACCTTC.

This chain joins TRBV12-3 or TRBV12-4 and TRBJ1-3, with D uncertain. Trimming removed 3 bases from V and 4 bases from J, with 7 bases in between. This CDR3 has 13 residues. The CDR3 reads CASSFGAGNTIYF. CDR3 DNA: TGTGCCAGCAGTTTTGGTGCGGGAAACACCATATATTTT.

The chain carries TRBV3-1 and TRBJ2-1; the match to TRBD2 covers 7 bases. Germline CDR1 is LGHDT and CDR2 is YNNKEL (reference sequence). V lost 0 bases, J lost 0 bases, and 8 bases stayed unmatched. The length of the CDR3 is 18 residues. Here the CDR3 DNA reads TGTGCCAGCAGCCAAGATGGGGGGACTACTAGCTCCTACAATGAGCAGTTCTTC. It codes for CASSQDGGTTSSYNEQFF.

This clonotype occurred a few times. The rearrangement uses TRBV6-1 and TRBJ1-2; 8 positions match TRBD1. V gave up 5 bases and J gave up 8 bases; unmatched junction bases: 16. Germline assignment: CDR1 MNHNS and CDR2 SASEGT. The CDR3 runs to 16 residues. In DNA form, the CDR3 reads TGTGCCAGCAGTTCTCACTCGGACAGGGACCGAAGGGGCTACACCTTC. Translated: CASSSHSDRDRRGYTF.

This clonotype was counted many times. This CDR3 is CASGTSGSYNEQFF. DNA for the CDR3: TGTGCTAGTGGTACTAGCGGGAGCTACAATGAGCAGTTCTTC. The chain couples TRBV12-5 to TRBJ2-1; 11 bases align to TRBD2. V lost 5 bases and J lost 3; bases outside the gene matches: 0. CDR3 length equals 14 residues. CDR1 is LGHNT and CDR2 is FRNRAP in the germline V gene.

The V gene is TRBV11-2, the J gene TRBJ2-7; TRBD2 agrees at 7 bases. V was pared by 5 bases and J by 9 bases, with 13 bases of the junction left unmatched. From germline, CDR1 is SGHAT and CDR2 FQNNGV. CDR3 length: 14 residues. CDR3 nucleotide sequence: TGTGCCAGCAGCCCCCATTCGGCGGGAGCGGGGCAGTACTTC. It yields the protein CASSPHSAGAGQYF.

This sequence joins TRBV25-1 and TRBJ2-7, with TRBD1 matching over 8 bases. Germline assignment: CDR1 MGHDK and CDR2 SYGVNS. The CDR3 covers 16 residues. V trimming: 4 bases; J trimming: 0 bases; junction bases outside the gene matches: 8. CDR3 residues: CASSALQGETSYEQYF. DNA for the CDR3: TGTGCCAGCAGTGCGCTACAGGGGGAGACCTCCTACGAGCAGTACTTC.

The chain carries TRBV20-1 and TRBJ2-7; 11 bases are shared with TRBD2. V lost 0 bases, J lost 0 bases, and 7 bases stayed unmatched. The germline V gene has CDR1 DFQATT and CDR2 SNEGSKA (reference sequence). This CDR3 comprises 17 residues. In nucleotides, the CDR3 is TGCAGTGCTAGAGAGAGGGCTAGCGGGAGGCCCTCCTACGAGCAGTACTTC. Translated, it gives CSARERASGRPSYEQYF.

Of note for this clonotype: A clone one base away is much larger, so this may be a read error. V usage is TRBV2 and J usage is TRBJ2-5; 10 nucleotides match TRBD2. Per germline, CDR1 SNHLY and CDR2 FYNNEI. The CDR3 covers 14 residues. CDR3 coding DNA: TGTGCCAGCAGTGTACTAGCGGGAAGAGAGACCCAGCACTTC. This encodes CASSVLAGRETQHF.

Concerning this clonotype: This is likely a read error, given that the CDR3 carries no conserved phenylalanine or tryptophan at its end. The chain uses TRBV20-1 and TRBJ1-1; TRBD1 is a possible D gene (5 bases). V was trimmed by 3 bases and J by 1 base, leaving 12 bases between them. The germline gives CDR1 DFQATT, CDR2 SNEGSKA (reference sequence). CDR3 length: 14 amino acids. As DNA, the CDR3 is TGCAGTGCTAGGGGCGGGGCACCGAACACTGAAGCTTTCGTT. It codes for CSARGGAPNTEAFV.

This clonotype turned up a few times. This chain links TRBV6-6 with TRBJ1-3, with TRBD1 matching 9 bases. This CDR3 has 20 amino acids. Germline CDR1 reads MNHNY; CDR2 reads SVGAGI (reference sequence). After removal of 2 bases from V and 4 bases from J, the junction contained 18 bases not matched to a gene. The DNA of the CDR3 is TGTGCCAGCAGTTACCTTGTGGGCCCAGACGGGACAGGGATGGGAAACACCATATATTTT. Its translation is CASSYLVGPDGTGMGNTIYF.

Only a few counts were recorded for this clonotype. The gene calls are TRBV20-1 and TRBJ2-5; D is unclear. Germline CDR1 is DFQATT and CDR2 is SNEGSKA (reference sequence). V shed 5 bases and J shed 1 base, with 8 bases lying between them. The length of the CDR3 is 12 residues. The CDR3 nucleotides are TGCAGTGCTCGGCTGAGCCAAGAGACCCAGTACTTC. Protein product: CSARLSQETQYF.